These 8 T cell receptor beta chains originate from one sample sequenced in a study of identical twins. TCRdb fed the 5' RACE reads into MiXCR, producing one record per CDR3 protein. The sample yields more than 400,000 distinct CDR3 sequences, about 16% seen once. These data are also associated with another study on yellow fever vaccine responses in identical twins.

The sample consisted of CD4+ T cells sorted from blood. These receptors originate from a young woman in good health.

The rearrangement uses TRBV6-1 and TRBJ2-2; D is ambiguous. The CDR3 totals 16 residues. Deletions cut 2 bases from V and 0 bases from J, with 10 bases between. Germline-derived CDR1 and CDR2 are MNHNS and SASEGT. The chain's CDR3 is CASSERAFANTGELFF. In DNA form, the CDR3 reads TGTGCCAGCAGTGAAAGGGCCTTCGCGAACACCGGGGAGCTGTTTTTT.

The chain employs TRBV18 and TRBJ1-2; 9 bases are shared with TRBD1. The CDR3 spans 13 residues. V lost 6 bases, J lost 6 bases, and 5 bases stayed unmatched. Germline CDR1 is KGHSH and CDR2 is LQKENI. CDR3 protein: CASSRDRDDGYTF. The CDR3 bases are TGTGCCAGCTCCCGGGACAGGGATGATGGCTACACCTTC.

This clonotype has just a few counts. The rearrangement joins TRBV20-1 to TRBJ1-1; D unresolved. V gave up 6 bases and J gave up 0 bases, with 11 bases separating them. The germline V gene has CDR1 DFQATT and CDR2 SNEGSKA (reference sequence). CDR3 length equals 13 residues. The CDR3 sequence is CSARWGMNTEAFF. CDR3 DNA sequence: TGCAGTGCCCGTTGGGGTATGAACACTGAAGCTTTCTTT.

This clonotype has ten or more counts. CDR3 residues: CASSSQDPSHEAFF. CDR3 coding DNA: TGCGCCAGCAGCTCACAGGACCCGAGTCATGAAGCTTTCTTT. The V and J genes are TRBV5-1 and TRBJ1-1; perhaps TRBD1 as D (5 bases). Germline CDR1 SGHRS, CDR2 YFSETQ. The CDR3 is 14 residues long. V lost 3 bases and J 7 bases, leaving 16 bases between the germline ends.

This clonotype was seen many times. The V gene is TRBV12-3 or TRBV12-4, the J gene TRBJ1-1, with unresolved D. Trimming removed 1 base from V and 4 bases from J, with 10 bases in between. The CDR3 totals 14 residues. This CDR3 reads CASSLVSASTEAFF. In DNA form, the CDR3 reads TGTGCCAGCAGTTTAGTTAGTGCAAGCACTGAAGCTTTCTTT.

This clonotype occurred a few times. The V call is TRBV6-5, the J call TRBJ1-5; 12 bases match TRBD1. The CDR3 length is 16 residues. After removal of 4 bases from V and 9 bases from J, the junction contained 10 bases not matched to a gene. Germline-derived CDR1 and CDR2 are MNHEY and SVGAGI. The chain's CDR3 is CASSLRGQGASMPQHF. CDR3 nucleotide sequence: TGTGCCAGCAGTTTGAGGGGACAGGGGGCGTCAATGCCCCAGCATTTT.

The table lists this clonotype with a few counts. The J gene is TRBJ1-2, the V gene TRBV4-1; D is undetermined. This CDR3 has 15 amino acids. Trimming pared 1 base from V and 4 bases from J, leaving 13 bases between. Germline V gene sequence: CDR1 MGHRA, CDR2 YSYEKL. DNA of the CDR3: TGCGCCAGCAGCCAAGGTTTTGGGGAACGCTATGGCTACACCTTC. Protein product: CASSQGFGERYGYTF.

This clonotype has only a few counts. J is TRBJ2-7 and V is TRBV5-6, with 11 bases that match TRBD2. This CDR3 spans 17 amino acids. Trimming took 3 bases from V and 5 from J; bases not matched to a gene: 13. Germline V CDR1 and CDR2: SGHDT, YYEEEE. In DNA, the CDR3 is TGTGCCAGCAGCTCCAGTGAACTAGCGGGAGCCGGAAACGAGCAGTACTTC. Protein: CASSSSELAGAGNEQYF.